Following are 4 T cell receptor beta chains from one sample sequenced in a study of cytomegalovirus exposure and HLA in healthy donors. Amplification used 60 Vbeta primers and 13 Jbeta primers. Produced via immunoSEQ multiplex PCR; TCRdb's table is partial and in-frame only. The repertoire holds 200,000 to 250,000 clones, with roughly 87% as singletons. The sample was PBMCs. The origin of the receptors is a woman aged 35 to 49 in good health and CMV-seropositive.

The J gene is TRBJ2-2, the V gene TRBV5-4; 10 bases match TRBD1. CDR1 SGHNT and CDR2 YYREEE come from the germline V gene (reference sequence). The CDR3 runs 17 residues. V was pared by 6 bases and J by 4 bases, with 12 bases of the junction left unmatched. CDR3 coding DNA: TGTGCCAGCAAATCGAGACAGGGGGCGCGTAGCACCGGGGAGCTGTTTTTT. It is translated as CASKSRQGARSTGELFF.

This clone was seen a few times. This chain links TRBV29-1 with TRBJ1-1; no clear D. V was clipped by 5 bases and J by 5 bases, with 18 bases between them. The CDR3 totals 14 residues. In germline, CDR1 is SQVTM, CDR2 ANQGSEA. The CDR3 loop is CSVHLARGNTEAFF. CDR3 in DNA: TGCAGCGTTCACCTCGCCCGAGGGAATACTGAAGCTTTCTTT.

The CDR3 spells CASSFSGSGNTIYF. The CDR3 nucleotides are TGTGCCAGCAGCTTTTCCGGCTCTGGAAACACCATATATTTT. The chain has TRBV7-2 and TRBJ1-3; D gene ambiguous. The CDR3 runs to 14 residues. Trimming pared 3 bases from V and 0 bases from J, leaving 6 bases between. The V gene's germline CDR1 is SGHTA and CDR2 FQGNSA. The full variable domain, completed using reference TRBV7-2 and TRBJ1-3, is GAGVSQSPSNKVTEKGKDVELRCDPISGHTALYWYRQSLGQGLEFLIYFQGNSAPDKSGLPSDRFSAERTGGSVSTLTIQRTQQEDSAVYLCASSFSGSGNTIYFGEGSWLTVV.

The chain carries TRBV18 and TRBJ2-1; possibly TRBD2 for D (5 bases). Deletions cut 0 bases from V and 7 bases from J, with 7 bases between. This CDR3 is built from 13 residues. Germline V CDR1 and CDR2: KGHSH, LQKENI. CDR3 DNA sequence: TGTGCCAGCTCACCACCCGGGATTAATGAGCAGTTCTTC. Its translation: CASSPPGINEQFF.